Given below is one T cell receptor beta chain in context. CDR3 size: 16 residues. Looked up from germline, CDR1 is MNHNY and CDR2 is SVGAGI (reference sequence). The source of the sample is a study of T cells expressing NK-cell markers. TCRdb re-analyzed the 5' RACE reads; it lists each CDR3 protein once, without DNA. This sample's table reports about 460,000 distinct CDR3 sequences. Sequences were obtained from blood T cells: a sorted CD56 or NKG2C T cell subset, CD4+ or CD8+ T cells, or bulk PBMC T cells (not recorded which). The sequence was obtained from a woman aged 45-59 years in good health. The chain recombines TRBV6-6 with TRBJ2-2; no DNA is available, so the TRBD2 call from TCRdb remains unchecked. The CDR3 here is CASSITTSGSSGELFF.